The 20 T cell receptor beta chains in this list originate from one sample, sequenced in a study of T cell responses to AZD1222 COVID-19 vaccine. The method was immunoSEQ multiplex PCR; TCRdb's version includes in-frame clones alone and lacks a portion of them. This sample has some 120,000 clones; over 85% occur once, and the top ten carry approximately 3.1%. The starting material was peripheral blood, obtained on day 0 of AZD1222 vaccination. These receptors originate from an adult in good health.

The V call is TRBV5-1, the J call TRBJ2-3; 10 bases are shared with TRBD2. Trimming at V came to 1 base and at J to 2 bases, leaving 4 bases not matched to a gene. Germline-derived CDR1 and CDR2 are SGHRS and YFSETQ. CDR3 length: 16 residues. The DNA for the CDR3 is TGCGCCAGCAGCTTGAGCCTAGCGGGGGACACAGATACGCAGTATTTT. Translated: CASSLSLAGDTDTQYF.

The gene calls are TRBV29-1 and TRBJ1-3; D is undetermined. Between the trimmed V and J ends, which lost 0 bases and 7 bases, there was a span of 19 bases. CDR1 and CDR2 (germline): SQVTM, ANQGSEA. The CDR3 spans 16 residues. Written as DNA, the CDR3 is TGCAGCGTTGAAGACACAGTGCGAGGTCGCGGTAACACCATATATTTT. It translates to CSVEDTVRGRGNTIYF.

The rearrangement links TRBV28 to TRBJ1-2; possibly TRBD1 for D (6 bases). Germline CDR1 MDHEN, CDR2 SYDVKM. The CDR3 length is 20 residues. The V end was cut by 3 bases, the J end by 2 bases, with 28 bases between. The CDR3 region has the DNA TGTGCCAGCAGTTTGGCCGGGAAGTGGGGGGCCAGCCCCCGAAACTATGGCTACACCTTC. This codes for CASSLAGKWGASPRNYGYTF.

The rearrangement uses TRBV5-1 and TRBJ1-3, with 7 positions matching TRBD1. This CDR3 region has 17 residues. Trimming at V came to 4 bases and at J to 0 bases, leaving 10 bases not matched to a gene. Germline-derived CDR1 and CDR2 are SGHRS and YFSETQ. The CDR3 bases are TGCGCCAGCAGCACGGGGACAGCTTCGCTCTCTGGAAACACCATATATTTT. Protein: CASSTGTASLSGNTIYF.

The chain joins TRBV2 to TRBJ2-7; D is unresolved. V was pared by 2 bases and J by 3 bases, with 14 bases between. The CDR3 sequence is 15 residues long. Germline lookup yields CDR1 SNHLY and CDR2 FYNNEI. CDR3 sequence reads: CASSERGTPLYEQYF. The CDR3 DNA sequence: TGTGCCAGCAGTGAAAGAGGCACTCCACTCTACGAGCAGTACTTC.

About this clone: One end of the junction is discordant with germline, which a read error may explain. This chain joins TRBV7-7 and TRBJ2-5; 15 nucleotides match TRBD2. Germline-derived CDR1 and CDR2 are SSHAT and FNYEAQ (reference sequence). The CDR3 contains 16 residues. This chain's CDR3 is CASSLGLAGGQETQYF. The CDR3, as DNA: TGTGCTAGCAGCCTGGGACTAGCGGGAGGACAAGAGACCCAGTACTTC. Together with reference TRBV7-7 and TRBJ2-5, the CDR3 gives the full variable domain: GAGVSQSPRYKVTKRGQDVTLRCDPISSHATLYWYQQALGQGPEFLTYFNYEAQPDKSGLPSDRFSAERPEGSISTLTIQRTEQRDSAMYRCASSLGLAGGQETQYFGPGTRLLVL.

V gene TRBV11-3 combines with J gene TRBJ2-1; D may correspond to TRBD1 or TRBD2 (5 bases each). Germline CDR1 SGHNT, CDR2 YENEEA. The CDR3 has 14 amino acids. V was pared by 4 bases and J by 12 bases, with 19 bases between. CDR3 protein: CASSSPGADKRQFF. The CDR3 DNA is TGTGCCAGCAGCTCCCCCGGGGCCGACAAAAGGCAGTTCTTC.

The V and J genes are TRBV4-3 and TRBJ1-5, with D unclear. The length of the CDR3 is 13 residues. Trimming shortened V by 0 bases and J by 5 bases, and 5 bases separated the two germline ends. Germline V gives CDR1 LGHNA, CDR2 YSLEER. The CDR3 region is CASSQDEYQPQHF. Here the CDR3 DNA reads TGCGCCAGCAGCCAAGATGAGTATCAGCCCCAGCATTTT.

This clone has just one count. The V and J genes are TRBV5-4 and TRBJ1-1, with no clear D. Germline CDR1 SGHNT, CDR2 YYREEE (reference sequence). With 2 bases removed from V and 3 bases from J, the gap between germline ends came to 11 bases. The CDR3 loop spans 14 amino acids. This CDR3 is CASSLRAGDTEAFF. The CDR3 bases are TGTGCCAGCAGCTTACGTGCGGGAGACACTGAAGCTTTCTTT. The whole variable domain, remainder taken from reference TRBV5-4 and TRBJ1-1, is ETGVTQSPTHLIKTRGQQVTLRCSSQSGHNTVSWYQQALGQGPQFIFQYYREEENGRGNFPPRFSGLQFPNYSSELNVNALELDDSALYLCASSLRAGDTEAFFGQGTRLTVV.

This clone came up a few times. This sequence joins TRBV20-1 and TRBJ1-2, with D hard to call. V dropped 3 bases and J dropped 4 bases, with 12 bases sitting between them. The CDR3 spans 13 residues. CDR1 and CDR2 (germline): DFQATT, SNEGSKA (reference sequence). The CDR3 nucleotides read TGCAGTGCTAGTGACAAGGCAGTCTATGGCTACACCTTC. It encodes CSASDKAVYGYTF.

The V gene is TRBV15, the J gene TRBJ2-1; maybe TRBD2 (5 bases). Per germline, CDR1 LNHNV and CDR2 YYDKDF (reference sequence). The CDR3 covers 15 residues. V was shortened by 1 base and J by 2 bases, with 9 bases between the two germline ends. CDR3 loop: CATSRGPGTYNEQFF. In DNA, the CDR3 is TGTGCCACCAGCAGAGGCCCGGGGACCTACAATGAGCAGTTCTTC.

The chain is built from TRBV11-2 and TRBJ1-2; TRBD1 is a possible D gene (5 bases). Trimming removed 5 bases at V and 0 bases at J, with 13 bases between. This CDR3 is built from 15 residues. Germline V gene data show CDR1 as SGHAT and CDR2 as FQNNGV. In DNA, the CDR3 is TGTGCCAGCAGCGGGGGGACGGGAGCTAACTATGGCTACACCTTC. Amino acid sequence: CASSGGTGANYGYTF.

The V gene is TRBV3-1 (or the pseudogene TRBV3-2), the J gene TRBJ2-5, with 10 bases aligning to TRBD2. Germline assignment: CDR1 LGHDT and CDR2 YNNKEL (reference sequence). The V segment lost 2 bases and the J segment 2 bases; nucleotides outside the gene matches: 2. This CDR3 has 15 residues. CDR3 DNA sequence: TGTGCCAGCAGCCAACGGACTAGCGGACAAGAGACCCAGTACTTC. This gives the protein CASSQRTSGQETQYF.

This clone was counted a few times. The V call is TRBV5-1, the J call TRBJ1-2, with TRBD1 matching over 8 bases. Germline trimming cut 0 bases from V and 7 bases from J; bases unmatched to any gene: 5. The CDR3 has 14 amino acids. The germline V gene encodes CDR1 SGHRS and CDR2 YFSETQ. The chain's CDR3 is CASSLGGTGFGYTF. The DNA for the CDR3 is TGCGCCAGCAGCTTGGGGGGGACAGGATTTGGCTACACCTTC.

The rearrangement links TRBV6-6 to TRBJ2-7, with TRBD1 matching 7 bases. Germline V gives CDR1 MNHNY, CDR2 SVGAGI (reference sequence). The ends lost 6 bases at V and 3 bases at J; junction bases unmatched: 11. This CDR3 region has 15 residues. The CDR3 nucleotides are TGTGCCAGCAGACGAACCGGGACAGCTAACTACGAGCAGTACTTC. Its translation is CASRRTGTANYEQYF.

This chain joins TRBV6-2 or TRBV6-3 and TRBJ2-7; 9 bases fit TRBD2. With 2 bases clipped from V and 5 bases from J, the junction kept 7 bases outside the gene matches. Germline loops: CDR1 MNHEY, CDR2 SVGEGT. This CDR3 has 15 amino acids. CDR3 amino acids: CASSYTGLATNEQYF. DNA for the CDR3: TGTGCCAGCAGTTACACCGGACTAGCGACTAACGAGCAGTACTTC.

This clone has more than one count but fewer than ten. CDR3 region: CASSESTGIGYTF. In nucleotides, the CDR3 is TGTGCCAGCAGCGAGTCGACAGGAATTGGCTACACCTTC. The chain employs TRBV5-4 and TRBJ1-2, with D possibly TRBD1 on 6 matching bases. Trimming took off 4 bases at V and 7 bases at J, with 14 bases between the two ends. The CDR3 is 13 residues long. Per the germline V gene, CDR1 is SGHNT and CDR2 is YYREEE (reference sequence).

This chain connects TRBV7-9 to TRBJ1-4; 8 bases line up with TRBD1. After removal of 4 bases from V and 6 bases from J, the junction contained 7 bases not matched to a gene. Germline V gene sequence: CDR1 SEHNR, CDR2 FQNEAQ (reference sequence). The length of the CDR3 is 15 residues. The CDR3 region is CASSSIPTGDEKLFF. The CDR3 nucleotides read TGTGCCAGCAGCTCCATCCCGACAGGGGATGAAAAACTGTTTTTT.

In nucleotides, the CDR3 is TGTGCCAGCAGCTTAGGGCAGAACTATGGCTACACCTTC. Translated: CASSLGQNYGYTF. This chain connects TRBV11-1 to TRBJ1-2; no reliable D call. This CDR3 contains 13 residues. Germline V CDR1 and CDR2: SGHAT, FQDESV (reference sequence). The V gene lost 1 base and the J gene lost 2 bases, with 5 bases spanning the gap.

The rearrangement joins TRBV4-2 to TRBJ2-1; 11 positions match TRBD1. The CDR3 extends over 15 amino acids. The V gene's germline CDR1 is LGHNA and CDR2 YNFKEQ. The ends lost 1 base at V and 7 bases at J; junction bases unmatched: 3. The CDR3 protein is CASSQAGTGGNEQFF. The CDR3 nucleotides are TGTGCCAGCAGCCAAGCCGGGACAGGGGGAAATGAGCAGTTCTTC.